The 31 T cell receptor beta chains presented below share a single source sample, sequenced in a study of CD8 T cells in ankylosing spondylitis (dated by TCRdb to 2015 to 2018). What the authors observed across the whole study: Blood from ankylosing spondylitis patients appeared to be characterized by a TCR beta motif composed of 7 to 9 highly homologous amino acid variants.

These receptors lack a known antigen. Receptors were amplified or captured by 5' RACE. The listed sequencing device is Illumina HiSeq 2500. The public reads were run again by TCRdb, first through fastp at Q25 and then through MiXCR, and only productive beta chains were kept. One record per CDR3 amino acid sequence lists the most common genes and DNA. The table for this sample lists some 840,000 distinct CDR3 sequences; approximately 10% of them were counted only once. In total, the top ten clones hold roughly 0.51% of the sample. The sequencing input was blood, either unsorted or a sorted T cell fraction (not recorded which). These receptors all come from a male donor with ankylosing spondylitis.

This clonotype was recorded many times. CDR3 sequence reads: CSVDSNYGYTF. The CDR3 DNA reads TGCAGTGTGGACAGTAACTATGGCTACACCTTC. The chain is built from TRBV20-1 and TRBJ1-2, with D possibly matching TRBD1 (6 bases). This CDR3 region has 11 residues. Germline CDR1 and CDR2: DFQATT and SNEGSKA (reference sequence). The germline V and J ends were trimmed by 7 bases and 1 base, with 7 bases remaining between them.

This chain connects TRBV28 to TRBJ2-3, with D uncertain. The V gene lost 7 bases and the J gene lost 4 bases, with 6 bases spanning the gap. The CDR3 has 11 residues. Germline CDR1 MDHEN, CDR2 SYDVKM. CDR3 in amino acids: CASKTPDTQYF. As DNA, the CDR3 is TGTGCCAGCAAGACCCCAGATACGCAGTATTTT.

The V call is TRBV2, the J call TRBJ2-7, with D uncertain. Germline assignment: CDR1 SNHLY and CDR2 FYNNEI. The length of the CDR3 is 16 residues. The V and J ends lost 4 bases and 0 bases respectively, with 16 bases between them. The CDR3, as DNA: TGTGCCAGCAGTGCCTTCTGGCAGGTGAACTCCTACGAGCAGTACTTC. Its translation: CASSAFWQVNSYEQYF.

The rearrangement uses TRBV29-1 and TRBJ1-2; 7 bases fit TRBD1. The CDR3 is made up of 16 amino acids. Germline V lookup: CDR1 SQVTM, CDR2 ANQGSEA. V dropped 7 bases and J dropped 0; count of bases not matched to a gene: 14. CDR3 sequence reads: CSGARRTGYTNYGYTF. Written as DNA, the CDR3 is TGCAGCGGCGCGAGGAGGACAGGCTACACTAACTATGGCTACACCTTC.

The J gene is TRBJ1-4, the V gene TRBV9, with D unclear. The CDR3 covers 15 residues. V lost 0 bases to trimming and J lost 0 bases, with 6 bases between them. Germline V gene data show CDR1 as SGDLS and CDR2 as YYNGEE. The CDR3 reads CASSVGGATNEKLFF. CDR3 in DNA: TGTGCCAGCAGCGTAGGTGGGGCAACTAATGAAAAACTGTTTTTT.

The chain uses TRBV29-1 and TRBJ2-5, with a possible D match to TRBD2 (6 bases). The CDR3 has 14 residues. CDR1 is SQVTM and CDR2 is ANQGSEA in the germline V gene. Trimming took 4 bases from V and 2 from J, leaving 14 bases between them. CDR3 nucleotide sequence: TGCAGCGTTGCGGGGCGGGAACTGCAAGAGACCCAGTACTTC. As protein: CSVAGRELQETQYF.

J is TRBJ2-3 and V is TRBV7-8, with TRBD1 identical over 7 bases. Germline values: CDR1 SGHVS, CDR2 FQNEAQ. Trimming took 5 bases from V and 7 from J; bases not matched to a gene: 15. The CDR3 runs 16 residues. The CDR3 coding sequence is TGTGCCAGCAGCCCGAGGACAGGCGAAGGGGTCCATACGCAGTATTTT. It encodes CASSPRTGEGVHTQYF.

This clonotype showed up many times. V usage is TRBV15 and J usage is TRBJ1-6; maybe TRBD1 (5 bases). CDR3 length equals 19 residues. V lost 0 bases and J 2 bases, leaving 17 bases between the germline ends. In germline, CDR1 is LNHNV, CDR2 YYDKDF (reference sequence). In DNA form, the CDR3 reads TGTGCCACCAGCAGAGATCGTGGGGGTTATGGGGCCTATAATTCACCCCTCCACTTT. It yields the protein CATSRDRGGYGAYNSPLHF.

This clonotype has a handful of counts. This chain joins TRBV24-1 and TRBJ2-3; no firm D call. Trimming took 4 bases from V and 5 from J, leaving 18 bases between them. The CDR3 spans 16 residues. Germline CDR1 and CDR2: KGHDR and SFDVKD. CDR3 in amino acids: CATSDYTARSIDTQYF. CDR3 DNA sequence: TGTGCCACCAGTGACTATACCGCTCGTTCAATAGATACGCAGTATTTT.

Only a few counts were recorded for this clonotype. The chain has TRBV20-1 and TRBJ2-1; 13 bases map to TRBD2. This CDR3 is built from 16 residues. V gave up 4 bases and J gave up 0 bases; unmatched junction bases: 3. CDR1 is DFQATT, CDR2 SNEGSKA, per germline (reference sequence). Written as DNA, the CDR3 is TGCAGTGCTACCGGGACTAGCGGGAACTCCTACAATGAGCAGTTCTTC. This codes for CSATGTSGNSYNEQFF.

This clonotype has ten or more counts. CDR3 DNA: TGCAGCGTTGAACCTCGGGGAGCGGAGGGGGTTGATACGCAGTATTTT. Its translation: CSVEPRGAEGVDTQYF. This chain joins TRBV29-1 and TRBJ2-3, with D tentatively TRBD1 or TRBD2 (6 bases each). The ends were cut back, 2 bases at V and 6 bases at J, with 21 bases in the middle. The CDR3 contains 16 residues. Germline lookup yields CDR1 SQVTM and CDR2 ANQGSEA.

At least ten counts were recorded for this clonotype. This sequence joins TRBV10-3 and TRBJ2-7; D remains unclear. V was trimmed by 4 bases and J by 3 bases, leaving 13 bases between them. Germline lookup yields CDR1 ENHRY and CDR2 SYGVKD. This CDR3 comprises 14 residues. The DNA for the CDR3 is TGTGCCATCAGTGGGACGGTCCGCTACTACGAGCAGTACTTC. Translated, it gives CAISGTVRYYEQYF.

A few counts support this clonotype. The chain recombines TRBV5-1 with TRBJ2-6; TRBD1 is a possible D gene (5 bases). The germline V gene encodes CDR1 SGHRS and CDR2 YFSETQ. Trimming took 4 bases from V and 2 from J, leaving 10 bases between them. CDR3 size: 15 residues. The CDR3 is CASSGRVAGANVLTF. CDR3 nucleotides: TGCGCCAGCAGCGGCAGGGTAGCTGGGGCCAACGTCCTGACTTTC.

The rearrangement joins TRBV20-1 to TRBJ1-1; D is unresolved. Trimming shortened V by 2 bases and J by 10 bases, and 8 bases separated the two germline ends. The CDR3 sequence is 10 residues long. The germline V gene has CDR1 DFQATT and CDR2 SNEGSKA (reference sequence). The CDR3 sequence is CSARTEGAFF. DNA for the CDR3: TGCAGTGCTAGAACAGAGGGAGCTTTCTTT.

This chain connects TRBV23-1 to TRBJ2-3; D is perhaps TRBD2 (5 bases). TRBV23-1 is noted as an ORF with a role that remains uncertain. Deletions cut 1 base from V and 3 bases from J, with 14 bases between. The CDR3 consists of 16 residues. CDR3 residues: CASSQFVGVGTDTQYF. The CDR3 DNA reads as TGCGCCAGCAGTCAATTCGTCGGGGTAGGAACAGATACGCAGTATTTT.

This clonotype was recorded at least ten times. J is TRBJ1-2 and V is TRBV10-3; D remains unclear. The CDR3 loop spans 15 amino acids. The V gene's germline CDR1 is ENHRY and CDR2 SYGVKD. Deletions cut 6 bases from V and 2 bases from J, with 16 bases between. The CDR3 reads CAIRKDLHSNYGYTF. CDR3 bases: TGTGCCATCAGGAAGGACTTGCACAGCAACTATGGCTACACCTTC.

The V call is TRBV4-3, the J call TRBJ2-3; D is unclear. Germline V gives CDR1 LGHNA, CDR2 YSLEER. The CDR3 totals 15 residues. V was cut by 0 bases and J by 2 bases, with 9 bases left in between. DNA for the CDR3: TGCGCCAGCAGCCAAGATTCAGGATTCACAGATACGCAGTATTTT. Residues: CASSQDSGFTDTQYF.

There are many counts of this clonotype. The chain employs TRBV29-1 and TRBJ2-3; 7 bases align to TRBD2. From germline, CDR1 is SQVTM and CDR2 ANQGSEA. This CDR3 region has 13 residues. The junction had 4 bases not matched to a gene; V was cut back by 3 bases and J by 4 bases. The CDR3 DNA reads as TGCAGCGTTGAGACGGGAGGCCCAGATACGCAGTATTTT. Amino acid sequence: CSVETGGPDTQYF.

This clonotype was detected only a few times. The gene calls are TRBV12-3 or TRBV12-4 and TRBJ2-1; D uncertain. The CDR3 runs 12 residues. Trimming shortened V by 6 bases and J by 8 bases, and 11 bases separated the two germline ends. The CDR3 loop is CASSRLADEQFF. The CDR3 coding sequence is TGTGCCAGCAGCCGGCTGGCCGATGAGCAGTTCTTC.

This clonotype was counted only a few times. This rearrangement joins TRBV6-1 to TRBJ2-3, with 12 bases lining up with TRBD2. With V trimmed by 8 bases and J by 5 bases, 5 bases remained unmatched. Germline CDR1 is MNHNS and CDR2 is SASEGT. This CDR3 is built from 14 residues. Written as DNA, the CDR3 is TGTGCCAGCCGACTAGCGGGGGCCGGAGATACGCAGTATTTT. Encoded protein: CASRLAGAGDTQYF.

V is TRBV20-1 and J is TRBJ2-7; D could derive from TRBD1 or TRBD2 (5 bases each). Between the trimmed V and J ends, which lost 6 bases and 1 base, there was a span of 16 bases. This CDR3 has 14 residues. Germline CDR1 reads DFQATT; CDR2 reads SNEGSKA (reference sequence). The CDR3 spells CSALGTGLSYEQYF. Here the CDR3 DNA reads TGCAGTGCCCTGGGGACCGGACTTTCCTACGAGCAGTACTTC.

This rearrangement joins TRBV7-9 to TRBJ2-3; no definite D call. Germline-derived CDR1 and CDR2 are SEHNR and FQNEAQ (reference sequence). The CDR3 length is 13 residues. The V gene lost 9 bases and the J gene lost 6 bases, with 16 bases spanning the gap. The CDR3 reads CASSESRLDTQYF. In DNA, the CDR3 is TGTGCCAGTTCGGAATCCCGGCTCGATACGCAGTATTTT.

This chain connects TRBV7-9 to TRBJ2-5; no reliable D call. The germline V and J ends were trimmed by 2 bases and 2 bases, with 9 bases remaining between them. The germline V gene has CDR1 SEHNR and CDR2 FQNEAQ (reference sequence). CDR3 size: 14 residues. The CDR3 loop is CASSLPALQETQYF. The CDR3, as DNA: TGTGCCAGCAGCTTACCCGCACTACAAGAGACCCAGTACTTC.

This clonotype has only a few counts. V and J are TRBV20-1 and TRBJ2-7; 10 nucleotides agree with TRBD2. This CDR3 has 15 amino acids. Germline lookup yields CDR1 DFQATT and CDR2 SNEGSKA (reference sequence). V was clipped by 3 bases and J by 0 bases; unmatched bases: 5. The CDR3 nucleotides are TGCAGTGCTAGGGGGCGACTAGCGGGCTCCTACGAGCAGTACTTC. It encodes CSARGRLAGSYEQYF.

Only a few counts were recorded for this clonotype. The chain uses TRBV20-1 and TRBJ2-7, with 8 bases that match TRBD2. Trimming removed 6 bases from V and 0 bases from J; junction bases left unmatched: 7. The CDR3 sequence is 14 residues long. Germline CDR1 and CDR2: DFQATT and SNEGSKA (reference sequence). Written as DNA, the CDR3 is TGCAGTGCCTTCCGTAGCGGGGTCTCCTACGAGCAGTACTTC. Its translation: CSAFRSGVSYEQYF.

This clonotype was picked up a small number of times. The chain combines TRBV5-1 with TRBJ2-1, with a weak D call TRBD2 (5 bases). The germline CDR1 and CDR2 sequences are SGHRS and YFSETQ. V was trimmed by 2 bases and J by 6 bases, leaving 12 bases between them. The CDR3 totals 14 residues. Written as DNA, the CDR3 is TGCGCCAGCAGCTTAAGTTACGAGGGCAATGAGCAGTTCTTC. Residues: CASSLSYEGNEQFF.

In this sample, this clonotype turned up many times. CDR3 nucleotide sequence: TGTGCCAGCAGTGCCGCCTCTTCCGATGGCAATCAGCCCCAGCATTTT. This encodes CASSAASSDGNQPQHF. The chain combines TRBV28 with TRBJ1-5, with D unresolved. Trimming shortened V by 5 bases and J by 2 bases, and 16 bases separated the two germline ends. CDR3 size: 16 residues. The V gene's germline CDR1 is MDHEN and CDR2 SYDVKM.

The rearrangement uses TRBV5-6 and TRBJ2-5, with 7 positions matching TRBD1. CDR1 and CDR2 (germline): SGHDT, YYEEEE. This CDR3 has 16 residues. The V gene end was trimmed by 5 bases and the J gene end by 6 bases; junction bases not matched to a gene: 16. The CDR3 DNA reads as TGTGCCAGCAGGAAAAAGGGGGCGGGCGATCTAAAGACCCAGTACTTC. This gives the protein CASRKKGAGDLKTQYF.

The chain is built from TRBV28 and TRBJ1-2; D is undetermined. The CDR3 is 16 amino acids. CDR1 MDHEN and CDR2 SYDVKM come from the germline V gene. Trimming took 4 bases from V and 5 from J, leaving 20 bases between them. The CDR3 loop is CASSWGAAVLTYGYTF. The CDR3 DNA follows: TGTGCCAGCAGTTGGGGTGCGGCAGTACTCACATATGGCTACACCTTC.

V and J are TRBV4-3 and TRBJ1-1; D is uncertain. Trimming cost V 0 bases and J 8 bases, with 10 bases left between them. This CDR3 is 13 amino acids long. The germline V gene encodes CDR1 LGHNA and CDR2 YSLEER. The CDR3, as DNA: TGCGCCAGCAGCCAAGAGGTTCAGGACGAAGCTTTCTTT. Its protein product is CASSQEVQDEAFF.

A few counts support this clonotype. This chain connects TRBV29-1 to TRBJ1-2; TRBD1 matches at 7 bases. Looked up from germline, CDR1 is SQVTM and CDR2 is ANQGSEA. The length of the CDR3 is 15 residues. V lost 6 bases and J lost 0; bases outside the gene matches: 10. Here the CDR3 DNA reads TGCAGCGTGGGGGGACAGCATACAGCTAACTATGGCTACACCTTC. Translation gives CSVGGQHTANYGYTF.